This TCR beta chain was sequenced for a study of cytomegalovirus exposure and HLA in healthy donors. Whole-study context: Roughly 180 million T cells yielded about 120 million unique TCR beta sequences, as an earlier analysis found.

V was trimmed by 2 bases and J by 8 bases, leaving 10 bases between them. This CDR3 contains 12 residues. CDR1 and CDR2 (germline): SQVTM, ANQGSEA. It was with 60 Vbeta and 13 Jbeta primers that the PCR ran. The table came from immunoSEQ multiplex PCR; TCRdb's copy has only in-frame clones and leaves some out. Here the sample spans 100,000 to 150,000 clones, just under 80% being singletons. This TCR was sampled from a woman in her 40s in good health and CMV-seronegative. V is TRBV29-1 and J is TRBJ2-4; the D gene is possibly TRBD1 (7 bases). Sequencing input: PBMCs. The CDR3 is CSVETRGDIQYF. In DNA, the CDR3 is TGCAGCGTTGAAACCAGGGGGGACATTCAGTACTTC.